This T cell receptor (beta chain) was retrieved from a study of blood T cell repertoires in COVID-19. For the study at large: Samples came from the United States, Italy and Spain, spanning acute and convalescent COVID-19. Nucleic acid was either cDNA or gDNA, and it came from T cells, B-cell-depleted T cells, or PBMCs.

Sequencing used immunoSEQ multiplex PCR; TCRdb keeps in-frame clones, though not all of them. This table has 250,000 or so clones, about four fifths appearing once. The CDR3 length is 12 residues. Per germline, CDR1 MNHNS and CDR2 SASEGT. V was clipped by 2 bases and J by 10 bases, with 10 bases between them. Sequencing was performed on peripheral blood. This receptor was taken from a woman aged 40 to 50 who had recovered from COVID-19. J is TRBJ2-3 and V is TRBV6-1; D is unclear. The CDR3 coding sequence is TGTGCCAGCAGTGAATCCGTCACGGCGCAGTATTTT. This sequence encodes CASSESVTAQYF.